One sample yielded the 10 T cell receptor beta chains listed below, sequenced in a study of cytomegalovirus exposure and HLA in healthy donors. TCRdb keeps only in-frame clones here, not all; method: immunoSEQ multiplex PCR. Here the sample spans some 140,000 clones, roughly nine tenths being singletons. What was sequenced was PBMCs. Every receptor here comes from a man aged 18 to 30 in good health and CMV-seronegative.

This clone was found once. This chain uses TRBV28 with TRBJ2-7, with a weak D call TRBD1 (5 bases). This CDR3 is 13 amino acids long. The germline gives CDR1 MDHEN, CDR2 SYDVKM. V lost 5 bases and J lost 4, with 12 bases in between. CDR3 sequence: CASSLQQAYEQYF. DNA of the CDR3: TGTGCCAGCAGTCTTCAACAGGCGTACGAGCAGTACTTC.

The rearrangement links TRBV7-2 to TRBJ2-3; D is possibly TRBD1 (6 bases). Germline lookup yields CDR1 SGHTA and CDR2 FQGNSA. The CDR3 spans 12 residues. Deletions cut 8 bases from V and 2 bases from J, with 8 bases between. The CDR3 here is CASQGPTDTQYF. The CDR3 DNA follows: TGTGCCAGCCAGGGGCCCACAGATACGCAGTATTTT.

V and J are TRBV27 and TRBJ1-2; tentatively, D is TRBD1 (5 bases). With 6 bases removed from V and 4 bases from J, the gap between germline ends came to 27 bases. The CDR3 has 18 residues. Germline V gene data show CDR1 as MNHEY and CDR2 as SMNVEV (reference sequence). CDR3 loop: CASSRSKGGTALPYGYTF. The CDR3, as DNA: TGTGCCAGCAGCCGCAGTAAGGGAGGGACCGCACTTCCCTATGGCTACACCTTC.

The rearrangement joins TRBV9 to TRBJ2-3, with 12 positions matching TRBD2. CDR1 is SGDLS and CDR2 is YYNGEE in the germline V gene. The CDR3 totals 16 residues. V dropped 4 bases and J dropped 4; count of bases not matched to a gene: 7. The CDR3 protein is CASSSGLAGRADTQYF. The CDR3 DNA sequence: TGTGCCAGCAGCTCAGGACTAGCGGGAAGGGCAGATACGCAGTATTTT.

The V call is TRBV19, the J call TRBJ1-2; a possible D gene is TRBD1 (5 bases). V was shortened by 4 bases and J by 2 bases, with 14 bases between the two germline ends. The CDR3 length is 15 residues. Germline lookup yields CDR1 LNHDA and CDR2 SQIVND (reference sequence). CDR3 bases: TGTGCCAGTAGTACCGCTTTTGGGGGGAACTATGGCTACACCTTC. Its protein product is CASSTAFGGNYGYTF.

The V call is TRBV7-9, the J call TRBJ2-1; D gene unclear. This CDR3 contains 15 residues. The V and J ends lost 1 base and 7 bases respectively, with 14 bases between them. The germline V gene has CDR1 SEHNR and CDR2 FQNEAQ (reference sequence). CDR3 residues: CASSLDRDRRNEQFF. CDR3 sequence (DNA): TGTGCCAGCAGCTTAGACCGAGATAGGAGAAATGAGCAGTTCTTC.

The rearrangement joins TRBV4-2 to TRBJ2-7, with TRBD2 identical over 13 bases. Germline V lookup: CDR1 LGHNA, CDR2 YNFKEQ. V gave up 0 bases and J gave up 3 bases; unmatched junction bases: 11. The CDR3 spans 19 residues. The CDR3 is CASSQDTTSGGAIFYEQYF. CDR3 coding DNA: TGTGCCAGCAGCCAAGATACTACTAGCGGGGGGGCAATTTTCTACGAGCAGTACTTC.

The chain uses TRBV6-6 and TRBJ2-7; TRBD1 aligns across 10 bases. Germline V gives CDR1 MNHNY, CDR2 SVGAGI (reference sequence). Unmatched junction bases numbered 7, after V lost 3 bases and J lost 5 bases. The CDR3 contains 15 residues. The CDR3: CASSYLWDRGDEQYF. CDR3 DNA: TGTGCCAGCAGTTATCTTTGGGACAGGGGCGACGAGCAGTACTTC.

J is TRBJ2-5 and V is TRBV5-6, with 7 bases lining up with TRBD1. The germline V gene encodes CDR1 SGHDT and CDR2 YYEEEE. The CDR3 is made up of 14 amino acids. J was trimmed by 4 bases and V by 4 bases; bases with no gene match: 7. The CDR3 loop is CASSETDRVETQYF. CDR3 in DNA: TGTGCCAGCAGCGAAACAGACAGGGTAGAGACCCAGTACTTC.

In DNA form, the CDR3 reads TGTGCCAGCAGCTTACCCAGGGTGGACACCGGGGAGCTGTTTTTT. Translating gives CASSLPRVDTGELFF. The genes are TRBV7-9 and TRBJ2-2; a weak D match, TRBD1 (5 bases). Germline CDR1 reads SEHNR; CDR2 reads FQNEAQ (reference sequence). Trimming cost V 2 bases and J 3 bases, with 10 bases left between them. The length of the CDR3 is 15 residues.